This TCR beta chain was profiled in a study of read filtering for tumor transcriptome and immune sequencing. The V gene's germline CDR1 is SGDLS and CDR2 YYNGEE. The CDR3 runs 15 residues. Trimming removed 4 bases at V and 3 bases at J, with 14 bases between. Findings and caveats of the study: This fraction held mixed bone marrow immune cells after CD138-negative sorting.

At least ten counts were recorded for this clonotype. What it binds is unknown. Molecular barcoded adaptors covering alpha/delta and beta/gamma chains were used on about 390 ng RNA. TCRdb independently ran MiXCR on the reads; one entry per CDR3 protein. The sample consists of approximately 6,500 distinct CDR3 sequences, roughly a quarter of them appearing once. The source material was a population of CD138-negative cells sorted from bone marrow. The source is a donor at least 40 years old with multiple myeloma. The rearrangement joins TRBV9 to TRBJ1-3, with D hard to call. CDR3 coding DNA: TGTGCCAGCAGCCCTACCGGAGGAGGTGGAAACACCATATATTTT. This encodes CASSPTGGGGNTIYF.